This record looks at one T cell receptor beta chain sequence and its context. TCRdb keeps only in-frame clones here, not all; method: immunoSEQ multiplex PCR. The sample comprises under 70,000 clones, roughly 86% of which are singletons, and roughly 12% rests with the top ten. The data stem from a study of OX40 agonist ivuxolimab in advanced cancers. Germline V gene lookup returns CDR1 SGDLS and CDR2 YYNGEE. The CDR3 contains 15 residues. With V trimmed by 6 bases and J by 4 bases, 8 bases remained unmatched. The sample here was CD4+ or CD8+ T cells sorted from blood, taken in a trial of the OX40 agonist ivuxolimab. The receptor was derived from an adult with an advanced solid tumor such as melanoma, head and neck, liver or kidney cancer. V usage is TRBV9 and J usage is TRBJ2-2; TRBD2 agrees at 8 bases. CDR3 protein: CASTGGGTGTGELFF. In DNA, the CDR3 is TGTGCCAGCACCGGCGGGGGGACGGGCACCGGGGAGCTGTTTTTT.